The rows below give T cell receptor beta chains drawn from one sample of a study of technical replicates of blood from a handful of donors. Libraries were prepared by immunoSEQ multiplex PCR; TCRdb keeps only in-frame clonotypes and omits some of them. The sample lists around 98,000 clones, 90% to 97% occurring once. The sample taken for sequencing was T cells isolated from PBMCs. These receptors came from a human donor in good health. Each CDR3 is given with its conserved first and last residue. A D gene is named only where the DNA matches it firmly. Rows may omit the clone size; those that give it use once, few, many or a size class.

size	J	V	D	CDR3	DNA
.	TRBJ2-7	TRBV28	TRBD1	CASSSIGQGIYEQYF	TGTGCCAGCAGTTCCATTGGACAGGGAATCTACGAGCAGTACTTC
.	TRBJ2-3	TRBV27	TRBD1	CASSYQDRGSTDTQYF	TGTGCCAGCAGTTACCAGGACAGGGGGAGTACAGATACGCAGTATTTT
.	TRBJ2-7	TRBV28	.	CASSPAGYEQYF	TGTGCCAGCAGTCCTGCGGGATACGAGCAGTACTTC
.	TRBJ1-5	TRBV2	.	CASSTRDGYQPQHF	TGTGCCAGCAGCACGCGGGACGGCTATCAGCCCCAGCATTTT
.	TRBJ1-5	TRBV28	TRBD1	CASRYRDRGFQPQHF	TGTGCCAGCAGATATAGGGACAGGGGATTTCAGCCCCAGCATTTT
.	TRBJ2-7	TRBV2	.	CASSENSGRGVTYEQYF	TGTGCCAGCAGTGAAAATTCGGGTCGCGGGGTTACCTACGAGCAGTACTTC
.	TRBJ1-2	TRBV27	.	CASSLSRGGRVGYTF	TGTGCCAGCAGTTTATCGCGGGGGGGCAGGGTTGGCTACACCTTC
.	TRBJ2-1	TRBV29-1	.	CSVSFYNEQFF	TGCAGCGTCTCGTTTTACAATGAGCAGTTCTTC
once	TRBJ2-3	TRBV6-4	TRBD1	CASSDRTGNTDTQYF	TGTGCCAGCAGTGACCGGACAGGGAACACAGATACGCAGTATTTT
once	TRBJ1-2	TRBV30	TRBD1	CAWGTGQGAQIYGYTF	TGTGCCTGGGGGACGGGACAGGGGGCCCAAATTTATGGCTACACCTTC
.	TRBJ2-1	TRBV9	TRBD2	CASSDRDYGEIEQFF	TGTGCCAGCAGCGACCGGGACTACGGTGAAATCGAGCAGTTCTTC
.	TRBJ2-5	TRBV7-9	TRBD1	CASSLYGRGQETQYF	TGTGCCAGCAGCTTATATGGCAGGGGGCAGGAGACCCAGTACTTC
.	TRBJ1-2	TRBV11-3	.	CASSPWGGTNYGYTF	TGTGCCAGCAGCCCCTGGGGGGGGACTAACTATGGCTACACCTTC
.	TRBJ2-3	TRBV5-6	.	CASSTLAWELESQYF	TGTGCCAGCAGCACCCTAGCATGGGAACTTGAGTCGCAGTATTTT
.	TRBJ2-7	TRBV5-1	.	CASSLGGEGYEQYF	TGCGCCAGCAGCTTGGGGGGAGAAGGGTACGAGCAGTACTTC
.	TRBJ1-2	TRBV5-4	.	CASSFGGNFYGYTF	TGTGCCAGCAGCTTTGGGGGGAATTTCTATGGCTACACCTTC
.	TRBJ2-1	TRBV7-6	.	CASSGGPYEQFF	TGTGCCAGCAGCGGAGGACCTTATGAGCAGTTCTTC
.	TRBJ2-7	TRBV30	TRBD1	CAWSSPRTGGGWGAYEQYF	TGTGCCTGGAGTTCCCCTCGGACAGGGGGCGGGTGGGGGGCCTACGAGCAGTACTTC
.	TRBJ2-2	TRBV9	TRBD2	CASSVVSSGGYGELFF	TGTGCCAGCAGCGTAGTTTCTAGCGGGGGATACGGGGAGCTGTTTTTT
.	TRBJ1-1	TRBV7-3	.	CASSEQGHAEAFF	TGTGCCAGCAGCGAACAGGGTCATGCTGAAGCTTTCTTT
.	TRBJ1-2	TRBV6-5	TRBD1	CASRQGDYGYTF	TGTGCCAGCAGACAGGGGGACTATGGCTACACCTTC
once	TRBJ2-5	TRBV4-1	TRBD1	CASSQEGRGLRETQYF	TGCGCCAGCAGCCAAGAGGGCAGGGGGCTTAGAGAGACCCAGTACTTC